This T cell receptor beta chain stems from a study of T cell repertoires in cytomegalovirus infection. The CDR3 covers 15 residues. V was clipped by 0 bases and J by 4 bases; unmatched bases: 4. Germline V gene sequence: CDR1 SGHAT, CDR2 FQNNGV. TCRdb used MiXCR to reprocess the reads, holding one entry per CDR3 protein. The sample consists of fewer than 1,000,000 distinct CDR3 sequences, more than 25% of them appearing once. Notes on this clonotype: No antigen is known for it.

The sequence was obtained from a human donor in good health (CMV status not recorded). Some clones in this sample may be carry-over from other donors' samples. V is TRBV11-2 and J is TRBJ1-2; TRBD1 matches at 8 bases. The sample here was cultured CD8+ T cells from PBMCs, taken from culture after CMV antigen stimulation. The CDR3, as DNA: TGTGCCAGCAGCTTAGATGACAGGGGTGTCTATGGCTACACCTTC. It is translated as CASSLDDRGVYGYTF.